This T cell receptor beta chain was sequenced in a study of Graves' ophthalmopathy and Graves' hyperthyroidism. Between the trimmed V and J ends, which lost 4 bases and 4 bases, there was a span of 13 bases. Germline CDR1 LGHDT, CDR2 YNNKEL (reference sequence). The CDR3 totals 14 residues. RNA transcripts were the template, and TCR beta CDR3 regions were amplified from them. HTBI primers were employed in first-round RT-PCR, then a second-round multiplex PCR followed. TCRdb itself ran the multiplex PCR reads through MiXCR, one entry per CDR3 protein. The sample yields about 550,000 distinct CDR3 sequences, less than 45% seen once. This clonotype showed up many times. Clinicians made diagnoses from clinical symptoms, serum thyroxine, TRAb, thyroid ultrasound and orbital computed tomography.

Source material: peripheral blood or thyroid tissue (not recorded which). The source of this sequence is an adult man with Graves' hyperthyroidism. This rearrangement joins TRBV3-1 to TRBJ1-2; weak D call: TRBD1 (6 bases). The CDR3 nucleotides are TGTGCCAGCAGCCCCGGGACACAGGTCTATGGCTACACCTTC. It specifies CASSPGTQVYGYTF.